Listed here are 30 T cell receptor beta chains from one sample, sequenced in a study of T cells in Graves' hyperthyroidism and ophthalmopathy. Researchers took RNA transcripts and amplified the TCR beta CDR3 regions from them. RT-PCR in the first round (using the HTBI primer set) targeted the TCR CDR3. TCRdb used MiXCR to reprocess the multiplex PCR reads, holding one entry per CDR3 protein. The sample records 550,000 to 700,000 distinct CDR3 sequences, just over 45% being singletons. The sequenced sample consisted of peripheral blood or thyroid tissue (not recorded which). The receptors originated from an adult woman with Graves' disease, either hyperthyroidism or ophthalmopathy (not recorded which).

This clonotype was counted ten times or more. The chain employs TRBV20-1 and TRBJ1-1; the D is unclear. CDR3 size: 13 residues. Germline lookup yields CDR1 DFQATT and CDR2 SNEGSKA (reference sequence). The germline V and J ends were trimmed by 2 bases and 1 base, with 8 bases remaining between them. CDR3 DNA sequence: TGCAGTGCTAGACGCTTTTCGAACACTGAAGCTTTCTTT. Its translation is CSARRFSNTEAFF.

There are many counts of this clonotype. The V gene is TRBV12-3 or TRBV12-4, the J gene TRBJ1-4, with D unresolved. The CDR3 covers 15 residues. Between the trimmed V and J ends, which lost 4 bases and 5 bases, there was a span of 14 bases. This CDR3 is CASSWGGSGNEKLFF. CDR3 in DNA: TGTGCCAGCAGTTGGGGAGGATCAGGAAATGAAAAACTGTTTTTT.

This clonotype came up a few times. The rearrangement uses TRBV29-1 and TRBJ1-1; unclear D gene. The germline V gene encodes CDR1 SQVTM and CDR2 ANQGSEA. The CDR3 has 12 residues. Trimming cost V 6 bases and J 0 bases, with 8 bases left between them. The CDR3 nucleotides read TGCAGCGTCGTAAGGATGAACACTGAAGCTTTCTTT. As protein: CSVVRMNTEAFF. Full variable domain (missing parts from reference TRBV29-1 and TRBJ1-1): SAVISQKPSRDICQRGTSLTIQCQVDSQVTMMFWYRQQPGQSLTLIATANQGSEATYESGFVIDKFPISRPNLTFSTLTVSNMSPEDSSIYLCSVVRMNTEAFFGQGTRLTVV.

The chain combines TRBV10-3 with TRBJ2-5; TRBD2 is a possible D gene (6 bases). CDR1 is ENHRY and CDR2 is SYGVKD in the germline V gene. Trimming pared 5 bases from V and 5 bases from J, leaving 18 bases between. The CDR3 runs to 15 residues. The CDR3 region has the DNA TGTGCCATCAGTAGTCCGGAGGGGATGATGGAGACCCAGTACTTC. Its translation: CAISSPEGMMETQYF.

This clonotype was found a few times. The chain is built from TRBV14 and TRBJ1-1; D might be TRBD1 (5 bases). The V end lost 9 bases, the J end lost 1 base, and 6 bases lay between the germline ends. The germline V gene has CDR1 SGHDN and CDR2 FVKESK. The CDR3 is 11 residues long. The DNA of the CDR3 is TGTGCCAGGACAGCGAACACTGAAGCTTTCTTT. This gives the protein CARTANTEAFF. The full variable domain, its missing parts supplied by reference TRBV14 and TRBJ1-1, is EAGVTQFPSHSVIEKGQTVTLRCDPISGHDNLYWYRRVMGKEIKFLLHFVKESKQDESGMPNNRFLAERTGGTYSTLKVQPAELEDSGVYFCARTANTEAFFGQGTRLTVV.

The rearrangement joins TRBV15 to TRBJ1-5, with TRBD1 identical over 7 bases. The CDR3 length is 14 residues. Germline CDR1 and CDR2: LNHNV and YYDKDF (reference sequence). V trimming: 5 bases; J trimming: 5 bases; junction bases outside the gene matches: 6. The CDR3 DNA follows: TGTGCCACCAGCCATCGACAGGGAGATCAGCCCCAGCATTTT. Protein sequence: CATSHRQGDQPQHF.

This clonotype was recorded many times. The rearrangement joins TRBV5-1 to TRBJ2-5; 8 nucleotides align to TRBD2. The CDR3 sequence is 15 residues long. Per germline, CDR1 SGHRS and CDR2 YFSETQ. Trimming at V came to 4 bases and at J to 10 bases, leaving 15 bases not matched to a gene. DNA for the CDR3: TGCGCCAGCAGCCTTGGGGGACTAGTCCAAGAGGGCCAGTACTTC. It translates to CASSLGGLVQEGQYF.

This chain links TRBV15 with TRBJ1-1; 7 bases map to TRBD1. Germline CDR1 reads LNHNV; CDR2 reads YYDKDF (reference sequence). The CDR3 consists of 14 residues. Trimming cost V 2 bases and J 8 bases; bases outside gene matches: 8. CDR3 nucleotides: TGTGCCACCAGCAGAATGACAGGGCAATCCGAAGCTTTCTTT. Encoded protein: CATSRMTGQSEAFF.

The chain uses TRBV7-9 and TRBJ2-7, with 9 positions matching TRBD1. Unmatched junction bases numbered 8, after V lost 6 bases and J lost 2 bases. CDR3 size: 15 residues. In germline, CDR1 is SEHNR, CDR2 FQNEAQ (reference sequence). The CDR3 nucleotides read TGTGCCAGCAGTGGTACCGGGGACAGGGCCTACGAGCAGTACTTC. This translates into CASSGTGDRAYEQYF.

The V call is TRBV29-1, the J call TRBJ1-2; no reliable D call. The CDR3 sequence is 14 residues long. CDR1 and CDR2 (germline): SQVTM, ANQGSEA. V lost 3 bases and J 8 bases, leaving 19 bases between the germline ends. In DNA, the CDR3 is TGCAGCGTTGATGCTACCTTGGGCTTGGAGGGCTACACCTTC. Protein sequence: CSVDATLGLEGYTF.

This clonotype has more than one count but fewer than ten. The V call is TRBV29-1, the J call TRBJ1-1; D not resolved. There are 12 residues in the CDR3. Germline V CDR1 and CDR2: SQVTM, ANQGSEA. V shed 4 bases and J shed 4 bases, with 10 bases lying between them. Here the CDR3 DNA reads TGCAGCGTTGCCGACACGATCACTGAAGCTTTCTTT. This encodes CSVADTITEAFF. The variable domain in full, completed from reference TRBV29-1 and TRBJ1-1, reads SAVISQKPSRDICQRGTSLTIQCQVDSQVTMMFWYRQQPGQSLTLIATANQGSEATYESGFVIDKFPISRPNLTFSTLTVSNMSPEDSSIYLCSVADTITEAFFGQGTRLTVV.

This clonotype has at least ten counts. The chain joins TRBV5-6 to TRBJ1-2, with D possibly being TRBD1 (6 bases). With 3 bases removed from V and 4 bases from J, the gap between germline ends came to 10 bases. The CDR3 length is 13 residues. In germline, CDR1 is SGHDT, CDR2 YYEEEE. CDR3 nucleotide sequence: TGTGCCAGCAGCTCGAACAGGGCCTATGGCTACACCTTC. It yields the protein CASSSNRAYGYTF.

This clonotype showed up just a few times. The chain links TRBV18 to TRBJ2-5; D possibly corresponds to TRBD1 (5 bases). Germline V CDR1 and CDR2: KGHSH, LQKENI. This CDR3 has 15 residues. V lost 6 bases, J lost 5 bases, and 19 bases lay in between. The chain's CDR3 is CASSPTAGAEETQYF. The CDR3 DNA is TGTGCCAGCTCTCCGACAGCCGGTGCCGAGGAGACCCAGTACTTC.

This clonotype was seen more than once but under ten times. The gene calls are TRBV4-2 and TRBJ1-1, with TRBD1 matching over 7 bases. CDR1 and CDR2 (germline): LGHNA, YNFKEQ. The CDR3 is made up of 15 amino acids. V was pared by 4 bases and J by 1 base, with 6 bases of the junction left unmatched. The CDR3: CASSRQNRGNTEAFF. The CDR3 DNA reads TGTGCCAGCAGCCGACAAAACAGGGGGAACACTGAAGCTTTCTTT.

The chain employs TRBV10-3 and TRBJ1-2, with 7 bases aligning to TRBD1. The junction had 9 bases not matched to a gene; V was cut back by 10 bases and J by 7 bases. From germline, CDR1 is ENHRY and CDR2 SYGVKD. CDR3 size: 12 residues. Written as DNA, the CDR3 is TGTGCCACAACAGGGGTCGGAGCTGGCTACACCTTC. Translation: CATTGVGAGYTF.

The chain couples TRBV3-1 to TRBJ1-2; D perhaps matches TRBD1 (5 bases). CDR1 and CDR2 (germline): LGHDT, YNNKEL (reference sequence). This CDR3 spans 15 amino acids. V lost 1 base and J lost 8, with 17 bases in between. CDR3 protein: CASSQGVGPSSGYTF. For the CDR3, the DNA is TGTGCCAGCAGCCAAGGAGTGGGACCCTCGTCAGGCTACACCTTC.

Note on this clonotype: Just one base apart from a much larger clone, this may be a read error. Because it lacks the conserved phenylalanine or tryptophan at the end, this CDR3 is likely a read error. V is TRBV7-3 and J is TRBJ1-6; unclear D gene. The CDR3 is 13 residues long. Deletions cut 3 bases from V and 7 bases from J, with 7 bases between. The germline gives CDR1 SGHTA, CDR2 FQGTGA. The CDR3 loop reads CASSLALNSPLHY. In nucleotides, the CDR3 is TGTGCCAGCAGCTTGGCCCTGAATTCACCCCTCCACTAT.

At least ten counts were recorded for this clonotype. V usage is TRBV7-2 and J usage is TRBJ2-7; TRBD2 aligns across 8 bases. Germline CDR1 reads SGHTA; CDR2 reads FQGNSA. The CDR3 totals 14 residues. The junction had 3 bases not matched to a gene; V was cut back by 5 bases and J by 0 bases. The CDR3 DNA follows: TGTGCCAGCAGCGGTAGCGGGATCTCCTACGAGCAGTACTTC. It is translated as CASSGSGISYEQYF.

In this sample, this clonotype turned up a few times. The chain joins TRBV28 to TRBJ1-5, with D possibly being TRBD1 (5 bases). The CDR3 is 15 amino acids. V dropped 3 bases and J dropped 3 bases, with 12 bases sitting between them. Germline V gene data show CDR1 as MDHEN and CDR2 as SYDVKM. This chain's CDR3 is CASSLRQGYNQPQHF. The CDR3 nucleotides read TGTGCCAGCAGTTTGAGGCAGGGATACAATCAGCCCCAGCATTTT. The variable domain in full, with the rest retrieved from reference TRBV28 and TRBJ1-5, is DVKVTQSSRYLVKRTGEKVFLECVQDMDHENMFWYRQDPGLGLRLIYFSYDVKMKEKGDIPEGYSVSREKKERFSLILESASTNQTSMYLCASSLRQGYNQPQHFGDGTRLSIL.

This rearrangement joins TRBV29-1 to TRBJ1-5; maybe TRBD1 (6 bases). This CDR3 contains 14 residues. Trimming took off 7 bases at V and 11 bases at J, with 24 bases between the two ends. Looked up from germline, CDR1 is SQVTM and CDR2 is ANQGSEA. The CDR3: CSAILQGKGETQHF. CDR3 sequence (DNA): TGCAGCGCCATACTCCAGGGCAAGGGGGAGACCCAGCATTTT. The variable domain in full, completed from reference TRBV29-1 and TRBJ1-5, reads SAVISQKPSRDICQRGTSLTIQCQVDSQVTMMFWYRQQPGQSLTLIATANQGSEATYESGFVIDKFPISRPNLTFSTLTVSNMSPEDSSIYLCSAILQGKGETQHFGDGTRLSIL.

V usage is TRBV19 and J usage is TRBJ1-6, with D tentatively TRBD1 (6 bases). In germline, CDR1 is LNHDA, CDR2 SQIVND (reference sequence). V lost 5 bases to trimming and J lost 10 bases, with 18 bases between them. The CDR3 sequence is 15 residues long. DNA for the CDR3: TGTGCCAGTAGTCCGGGCTCAGGGGAACTGTCACCCCTCCACTTT. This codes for CASSPGSGELSPLHF. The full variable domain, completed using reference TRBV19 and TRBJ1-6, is DGGITQSPKYLFRKEGQNVTLSCEQNLNHDAMYWYRQDPGQGLRLIYYSQIVNDFQKGDIAEGYSVSREKKESFPLTVTSAQKNPTAFYLCASSPGSGELSPLHFGNGTRLTVT.

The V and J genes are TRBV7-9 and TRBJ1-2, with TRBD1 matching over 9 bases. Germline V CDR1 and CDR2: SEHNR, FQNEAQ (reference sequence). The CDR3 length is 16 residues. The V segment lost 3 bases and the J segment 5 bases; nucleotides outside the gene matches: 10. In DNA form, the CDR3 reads TGTGCCAGCAGCTTGTATTTAGGGACAGGGCGGTATGGCTACACCTTC. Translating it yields CASSLYLGTGRYGYTF.

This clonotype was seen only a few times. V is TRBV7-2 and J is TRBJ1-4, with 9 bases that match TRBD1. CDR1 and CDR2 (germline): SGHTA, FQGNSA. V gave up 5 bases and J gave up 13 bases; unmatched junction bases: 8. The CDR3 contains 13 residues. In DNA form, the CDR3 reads TGTGCCAGCAGCCCTCGCGAGGACAGGGGACTGTTTTTT. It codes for CASSPREDRGLFF.

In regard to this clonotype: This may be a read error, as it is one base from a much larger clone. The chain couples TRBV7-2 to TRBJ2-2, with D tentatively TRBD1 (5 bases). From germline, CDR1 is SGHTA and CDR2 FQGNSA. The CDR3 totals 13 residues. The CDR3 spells CANSTTEPGELFF. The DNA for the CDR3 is TGTGCCAACAGCACGACAGAGCCCGGGGAGCTGTTTTTT.

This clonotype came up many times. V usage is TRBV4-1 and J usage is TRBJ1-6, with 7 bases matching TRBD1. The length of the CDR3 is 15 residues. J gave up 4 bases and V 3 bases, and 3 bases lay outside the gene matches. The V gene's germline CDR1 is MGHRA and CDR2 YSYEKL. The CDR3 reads CASSQKTGYNSPLHF. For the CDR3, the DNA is TGCGCCAGCAGCCAGAAGACAGGGTATAATTCACCCCTCCACTTT.

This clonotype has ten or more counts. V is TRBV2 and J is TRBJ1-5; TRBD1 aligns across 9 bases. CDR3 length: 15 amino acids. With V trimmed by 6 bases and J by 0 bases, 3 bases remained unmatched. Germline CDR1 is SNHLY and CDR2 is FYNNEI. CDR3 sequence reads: CASSGQGNSNQPQHF. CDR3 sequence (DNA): TGTGCCAGCAGCGGACAGGGGAATAGCAATCAGCCCCAGCATTTT.

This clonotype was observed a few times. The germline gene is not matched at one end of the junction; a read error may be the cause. CDR3 DNA sequence: TGTGCCAGTACACAGGCGACGAGGGTAGACGAGCAGTACTTC. It codes for CASTQATRVDEQYF. The gene calls are TRBV10-2 and TRBJ2-7; D tentatively fits TRBD1 or TRBD2 (5 bases each). This CDR3 spans 14 amino acids. The germline CDR1 and CDR2 sequences are WSHSY and SAAADI.

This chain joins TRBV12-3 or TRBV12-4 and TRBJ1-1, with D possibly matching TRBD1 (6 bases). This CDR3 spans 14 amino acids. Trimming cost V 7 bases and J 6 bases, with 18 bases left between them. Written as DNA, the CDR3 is TGTGCCAGCAACATTCTACAGGGTAACTCTGAAGCTTTCTTT. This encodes CASNILQGNSEAFF.

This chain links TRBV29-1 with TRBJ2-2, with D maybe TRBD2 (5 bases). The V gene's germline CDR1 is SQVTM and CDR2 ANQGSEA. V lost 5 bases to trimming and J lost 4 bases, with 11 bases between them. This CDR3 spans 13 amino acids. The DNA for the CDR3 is TGCAGCGTTCTGGGAGATTCCACCGGGGAGCTGTTTTTT. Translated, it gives CSVLGDSTGELFF.

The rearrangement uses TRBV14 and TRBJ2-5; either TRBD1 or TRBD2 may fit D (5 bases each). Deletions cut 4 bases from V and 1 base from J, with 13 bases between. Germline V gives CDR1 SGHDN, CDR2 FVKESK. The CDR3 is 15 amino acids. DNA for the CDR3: TGTGCCAGCAGCCCCGGGGCAGGGCGCCAAGAGACCCAGTACTTC. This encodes CASSPGAGRQETQYF.